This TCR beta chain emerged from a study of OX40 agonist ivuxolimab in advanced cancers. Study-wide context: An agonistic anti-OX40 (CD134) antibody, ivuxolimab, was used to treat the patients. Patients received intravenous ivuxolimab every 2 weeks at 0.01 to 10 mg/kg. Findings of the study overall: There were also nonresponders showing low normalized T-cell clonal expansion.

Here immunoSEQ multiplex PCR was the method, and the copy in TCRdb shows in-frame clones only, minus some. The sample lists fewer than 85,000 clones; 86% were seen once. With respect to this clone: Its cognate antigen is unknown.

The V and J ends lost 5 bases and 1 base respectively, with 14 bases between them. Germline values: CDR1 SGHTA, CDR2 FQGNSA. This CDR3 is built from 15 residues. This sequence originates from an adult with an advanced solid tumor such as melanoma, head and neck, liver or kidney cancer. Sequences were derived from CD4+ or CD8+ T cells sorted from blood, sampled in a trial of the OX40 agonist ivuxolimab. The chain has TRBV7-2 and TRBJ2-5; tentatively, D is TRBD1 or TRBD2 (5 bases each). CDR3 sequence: CASSPTRGLQETQYF. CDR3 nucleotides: TGTGCCAGCAGCCCAACTAGGGGCCTCCAAGAGACCCAGTACTTC.